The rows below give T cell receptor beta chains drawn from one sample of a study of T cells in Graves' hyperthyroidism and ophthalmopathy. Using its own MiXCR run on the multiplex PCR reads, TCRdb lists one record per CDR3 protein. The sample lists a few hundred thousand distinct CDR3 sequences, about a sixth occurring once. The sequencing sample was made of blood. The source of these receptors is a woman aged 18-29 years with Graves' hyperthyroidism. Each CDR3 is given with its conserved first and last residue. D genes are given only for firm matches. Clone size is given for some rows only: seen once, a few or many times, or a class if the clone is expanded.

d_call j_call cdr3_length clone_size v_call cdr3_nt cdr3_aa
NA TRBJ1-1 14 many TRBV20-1 TGCAGTGCTAGAGATGTTAGGGGCAACACTGAAGCTTTCTTT CSARDVRGNTEAFF
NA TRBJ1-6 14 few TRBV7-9 TGTGCCAGCAGCGGAGGACGGGAGAATTCACCCCTCCACTTT CASSGGRENSPLHF
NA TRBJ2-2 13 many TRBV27 TGTGCCAGCAGTCTAGGGAACACCGGGGAGCTGTTTTTT CASSLGNTGELFF
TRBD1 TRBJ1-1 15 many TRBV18 TGTGCCAGCTCACCGACAGGGTTGGAGGACACTGAAGCTTTCTTT CASSPTGLEDTEAFF
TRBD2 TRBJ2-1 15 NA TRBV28 TGTGCCAGCAGTCTCGGACTAGCTACGGCCAATGAGCAGTTCTTC CASSLGLATANEQFF
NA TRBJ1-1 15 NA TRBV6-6 TGTGCCAGCAGTTACGCCGGGACCCCGGGGACTGAAGCTTTCTTT CASSYAGTPGTEAFF
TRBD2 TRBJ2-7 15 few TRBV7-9 TGTGCCAGCATCCCAGGGTCGGCAGGGAGGGACGAGCAGTACTTC CASIPGSAGRDEQYF
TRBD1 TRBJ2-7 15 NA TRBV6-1 TGTGCCAGCAGTGAAACGGGACAGGTTCCCTACGAGCAGTACTTC CASSETGQVPYEQYF
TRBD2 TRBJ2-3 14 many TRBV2 TGTGCCAGCAAAAGCGGGGGGGCCCCAGATACGCAGTATTTT CASKSGGAPDTQYF
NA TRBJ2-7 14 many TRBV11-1 TGTGCCAGCAGCAAAGACGGGCCGAGAAACGAGCAGTACTTC CASSKDGPRNEQYF
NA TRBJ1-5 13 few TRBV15 TGTGCCACCAGCAGAGACAGGGGAGAGCCCCAGCATTTT CATSRDRGEPQHF
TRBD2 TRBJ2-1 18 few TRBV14 TGTGCCAGCAGCCAAGAGTCACTAGCGGGGGGAATGCGGAATGAGCAGTTCTTC CASSQESLAGGMRNEQFF
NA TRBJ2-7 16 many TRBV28 TGTGCCAGCCGTTTTCATTTCACGATTGGCTCCTACGAGCAGTACTTC CASRFHFTIGSYEQYF
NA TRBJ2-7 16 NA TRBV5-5 TGTGCCAGCAGCTTGCGGGGAACAGAAACATCCTACGAGCAGTACTTC CASSLRGTETSYEQYF
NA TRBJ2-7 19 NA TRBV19 TGTGCCAGTAGTATAGATCAGTTCCTCCGCTCAAACCGCATCTACGAGCAGTACTTC CASSIDQFLRSNRIYEQYF
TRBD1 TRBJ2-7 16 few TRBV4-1 TGCGCCAGCAGCCAAGCGACAGGGAGCCTCTCCTACGAGCAGTACTTC CASSQATGSLSYEQYF
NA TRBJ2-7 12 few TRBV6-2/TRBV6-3 TGTGCCAGCAGCCCAACCACAGCGAAGCAGTACTTC CASSPTTAKQYF
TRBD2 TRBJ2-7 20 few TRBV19 TGTGCCAGTAGTACCACCGTGACTAGCGGGAGGTCCTCGAGCTCCTACGAGCAGTACTTC CASSTTVTSGRSSSSYEQYF
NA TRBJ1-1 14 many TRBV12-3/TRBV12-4 TGTGCCAGCAGTTTGCCCAGGCCGAACGCTGAAGCTTTCTTT CASSLPRPNAEAFF
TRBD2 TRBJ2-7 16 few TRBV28 TGTGCCAGCAGTTTCCCCAGCGGGAGGGCCTCCTACGAGCAGTACTTC CASSFPSGRASYEQYF
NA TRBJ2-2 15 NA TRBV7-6 TGTGCCAGCAGCTTTTGGGGACGCGACACCGGGGAGCTGTTTTTT CASSFWGRDTGELFF
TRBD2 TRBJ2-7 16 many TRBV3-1 TGTGCCAGCAGCCAAGGTTTTGCTAGCGGGGCCTACGAGCAGTACTTC CASSQGFASGAYEQYF
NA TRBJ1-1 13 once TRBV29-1 TGCAGCGTTGGACAAGACTGGAACACTGAAGCTTTCTTT CSVGQDWNTEAFF
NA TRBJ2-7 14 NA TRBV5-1 TGCGCCAGCAGCAAGGACAGGGAGGGGTACGAGCAGTACTTC CASSKDREGYEQYF
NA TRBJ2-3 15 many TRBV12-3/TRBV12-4 TGTGCCAGCAGTTTACAGACTAGATACACAGATACGCAGTATTTT CASSLQTRYTDTQYF
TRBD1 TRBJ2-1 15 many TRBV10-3 TGTGCCATCAGCCCCCGGGACAGGGTATCCGATGAGCAGTTCTTC CAISPRDRVSDEQFF
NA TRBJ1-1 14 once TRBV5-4 TGTGCCAGCAGCTTGGGGTCTTGGGGGACTGAAGCTTTCTTT CASSLGSWGTEAFF
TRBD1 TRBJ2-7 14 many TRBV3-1 TGTGCCAGCAGGACAGGGGGGCCACAAGGGGAGCAGTACTTC CASRTGGPQGEQYF
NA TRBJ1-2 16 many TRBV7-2 TGTGCCAGCAGCGCAGCCCCGACAGGATCTAACTATGGCTACACCTTC CASSAAPTGSNYGYTF
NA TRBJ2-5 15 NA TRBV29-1 TGCAGCGTTGAAGATCTTCAGGCTAGGGGGAGGGCCCAGTACTTC CSVEDLQARGRAQYF
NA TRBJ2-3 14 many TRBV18 TGTGCCAGCTCACGGACTGCTAGCACAGATACGCAGTATTTT CASSRTASTDTQYF
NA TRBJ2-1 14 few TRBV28 TGTGCCAGCACTGAAATCGGGAGTAACAATGAGCAGTTCTTC CASTEIGSNNEQFF
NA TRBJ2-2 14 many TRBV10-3 TGTGCCGCGGAGGGCAGAAGGAACACCGGGGAGCTGTTTTTT CAAEGRRNTGELFF
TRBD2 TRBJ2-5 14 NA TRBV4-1 TGCGCCAGCAGCCAAGGGCTAGCGGTAGAGACCCAGTACTTC CASSQGLAVETQYF
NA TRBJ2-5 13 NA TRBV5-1 TGCGCCAGCAGCTCCCGGGGCTTTGAGACCCAGTACTTC CASSSRGFETQYF
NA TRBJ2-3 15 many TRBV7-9 TGTGCCAGCAGCTTAAGCCCCAGAAGGACAGATACGCAGTATTTT CASSLSPRRTDTQYF
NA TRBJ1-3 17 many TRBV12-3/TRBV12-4 TGTGCCAGCCCTCCCCGGGGGAGTCCCCGGACTGGAAACACCATATATTTT CASPPRGSPRTGNTIYF
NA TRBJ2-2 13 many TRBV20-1 TGCAGTGCTAGATCGACAGGAGCCGGGGAGCTGTTTTTT CSARSTGAGELFF
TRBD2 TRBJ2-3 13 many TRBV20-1 TGCAGTGTTCAGAAGGCGGGAGGGGATACGCAGTATTTT CSVQKAGGDTQYF
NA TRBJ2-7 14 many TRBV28 TGTGCCAGCAGTTTAAGCACGGCGGGCTACGAGCAGTACTTC CASSLSTAGYEQYF
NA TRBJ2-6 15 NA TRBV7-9 TGTGCCAGCAGCCTTTACAACTCTGGGGCCAACGTCCTGACTTTC CASSLYNSGANVLTF
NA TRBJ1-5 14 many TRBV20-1 TGCAGTGCGAGCACCAGGGTGACAGATCAGCCCCAGCATTTT CSASTRVTDQPQHF
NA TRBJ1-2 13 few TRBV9 TGTGCCAGCAGCGCTCGACCGGGCGGAGGCTACACCTTC CASSARPGGGYTF